The rows below give T cell receptor beta chains drawn from one sample of a study of T cells after yellow fever vaccination. TCRdb reanalysed the 5' RACE reads using MiXCR and keeps one entry per CDR3 protein. The sample contains approximately 260,000 distinct CDR3 sequences, about 5.2% of which appear only once. The sequences come from CD4+ T cells sorted from PBMCs, collected on the day of the yellow fever booster vaccination. The origin of the receptors is a man aged 18 to 29 who received the YFV17D yellow fever vaccine. The CDR3 runs from the conserved cysteine through the conserved F or W. The D gene is left open where the match is weak. Not all rows give a size; the values are once, few, many and, for expanded clones, a class.

>TRBJ2-1|many|TRBD2|TRBV7-3
CASSLEGRGSYNEQFF
TGTGCCAGCAGCTTAGAGGGGCGGGGGTCCTACAATGAGCAGTTCTTC
>TRBJ2-4|many|-|TRBV29-1
CSVVGRLAKNIQYF
TGCAGCGTTGTCGGCAGGCTAGCCAAAAACATTCAGTACTTC
>TRBJ2-7|few|TRBD2|TRBV7-2
CASSLRLAGGGEQYF
TGTGCCAGCAGCCTCCGACTAGCGGGGGGGGGAGAGCAGTACTTC
>TRBJ1-1|few|-|TRBV19
CASSPGPWETEAFF
TGTGCCAGTTCGCCGGGACCCTGGGAGACTGAAGCTTTCTTT
>TRBJ2-4|few|-|TRBV5-4
CASSLISGKLRNIQYF
TGTGCCAGCAGCTTGATCAGTGGGAAGCTTAGAAACATTCAGTACTTC
>TRBJ1-5|few|TRBD1|TRBV20-1
CSASTGGHQPQHF
TGCAGTGCTAGTACAGGGGGCCATCAGCCCCAGCATTTT
>TRBJ1-6|many|-|TRBV9
CASSVVQENSPLHF
TGTGCCAGCAGCGTAGTACAGGAAAATTCACCCCTCCACTTT
>TRBJ2-5|-|TRBD2|TRBV29-1
CSVVRGGGAETQYF
TGCAGCGTTGTCAGGGGCGGGGGGGCGGAGACCCAGTACTTC
>TRBJ2-7|many|TRBD1|TRBV5-5
CASSRDRGSYEQYF
TGTGCCAGCAGCCGGGACAGGGGGTCCTACGAGCAGTACTTC
>TRBJ2-3|many|-|TRBV12-3/TRBV12-4
CASSQASGDTQYF
TGTGCCAGCAGCCAAGCGTCCGGAGATACGCAGTATTTT
>TRBJ1-6|-|TRBD1|TRBV6-5
CASTKGQGRAFYNSPLHF
TGTGCCAGCACCAAAGGACAGGGGAGGGCCTTTTATAATTCACCCCTCCACTTT
>TRBJ2-1|few|-|TRBV7-9
CASSLSVSYNEQFF
TGTGCCAGCAGCTTATCTGTCTCCTACAATGAGCAGTTCTTC
>TRBJ2-3|-|TRBD2|TRBV7-6
CASSLARGNTDTQYF
TGTGCCAGCAGCTTAGCGCGGGGGAACACAGATACGCAGTATTTT
>TRBJ2-2|-|-|TRBV27
CASSLRGRNTGELFF
TGTGCCAGCAGTTTACGCGGCAGGAACACCGGGGAGCTGTTTTTT
>TRBJ1-3|few|-|TRBV6-1
CASSAPGDSGNTIYF
TGTGCCAGCAGTGCCCCGGGCGACTCTGGAAACACCATATATTTT
>TRBJ1-6|few|TRBD1|TRBV20-1
CSARDRGESPLHF
TGCAGTGCTAGGGACAGGGGTGAATCACCCCTCCACTTT
>TRBJ2-3|-|-|TRBV3-1
CASSQRRGPTDTQYF
TGTGCCAGCAGCCAACGGCGGGGGCCTACAGATACGCAGTATTTT
>TRBJ2-1|many|-|TRBV6-4
CASSPGGAGAASSYNEQFF
TGTGCCAGCAGCCCCGGTGGGGCGGGGGCCGCGAGCTCCTACAATGAGCAGTTCTTC
>TRBJ1-2|few|-|TRBV6-5
CASSYSPLLGYGYTF
TGTGCCAGCAGTTACTCACCCCTTCTTGGGTATGGCTACACCTTC
>TRBJ2-3|-|TRBD1|TRBV5-1
CASSSGTGPPDTQYF
TGCGCCAGCAGCTCCGGGACAGGGCCGCCTGATACGCAGTATTTT
>TRBJ1-3|-|-|TRBV2
CATAIEGSGNTIYF
TGTGCCACCGCCATCGAAGGCTCTGGAAACACCATATATTTT
>TRBJ1-2|many|TRBD1|TRBV7-2
CASSPRDRGAYGYTF
TGTGCCAGCAGCCCCAGGGACAGGGGGGCCTATGGCTACACCTTC
>TRBJ2-2|few|-|TRBV6-5
CASNAGGELFF
TGTGCCAGCAATGCAGGGGGGGAGCTGTTTTTT
>TRBJ2-5|few|TRBD2|TRBV3-1
CASSSRLADYQETQYF
TGTGCCAGCAGCTCCCGACTAGCCGACTACCAAGAGACCCAGTACTTC
>TRBJ2-1|few|TRBD1|TRBV4-1
CASSATGGPYNEQFF
TGCGCCAGCAGCGCGACAGGGGGCCCCTACAATGAGCAGTTCTTC
>TRBJ1-2|-|-|TRBV4-3
CASSQDSTYGYTF
TGCGCCAGCAGCCAAGACAGCACCTATGGCTACACCTTC
>TRBJ1-1|-|-|TRBV20-1
CSARGGSRNTEAFF
TGCAGTGCTAGAGGGGGGAGTAGGAACACTGAAGCTTTCTTT
>TRBJ2-7|few|-|TRBV5-4
CASSAQGLSSYEQYF
TGTGCCAGCAGCGCGCAGGGTTTGAGCTCCTACGAGCAGTACTTC
>TRBJ1-5|-|-|TRBV27
CASSPTRTSSNQPQHF
TGTGCCAGCAGCCCTACTAGGACATCTAGCAATCAGCCCCAGCATTTT
>TRBJ1-1|-|-|TRBV5-1
CASSSTAPGRSEAFF
TGCGCCAGCAGCTCGACAGCCCCTGGTCGATCCGAAGCTTTCTTT
>TRBJ2-5|many|TRBD1|TRBV7-8
CASSLHWTGEGETQYF
TGTGCCAGCAGCTTGCATTGGACAGGGGAGGGAGAGACCCAGTACTTC
>TRBJ2-3|-|TRBD2|TRBV5-1
CASSTGLAGSTDTQYF
TGCGCCAGCAGCACGGGACTAGCGGGGAGCACAGATACGCAGTATTTT
>TRBJ2-1|few|-|TRBV6-5
CASSYSINWNEQFF
TGTGCCAGCAGTTACTCGATTAATTGGAATGAGCAGTTCTTC
>TRBJ2-1|many|TRBD2|TRBV7-9
CASSFTSGGADEQFF
TGTGCCAGCAGCTTTACTAGCGGGGGGGCTGATGAGCAGTTCTTC
>TRBJ1-5|-|-|TRBV7-2
CASSLITLGQPQHF
TGTGCCAGCAGCTTAATCACTTTGGGGCAGCCCCAGCATTTT
>TRBJ2-3|few|-|TRBV7-9
CAGVRGTDTQYF
TGTGCCGGCGTAAGAGGGACAGATACGCAGTATTTT
>TRBJ2-5|few|TRBD2|TRBV7-2
CASSYPGLAGGGGETQYF
TGTGCCAGCAGTTACCCAGGACTAGCGGGGGGCGGAGGTGAGACCCAGTACTTC
>TRBJ1-2|few|-|TRBV27
CASSLLGLGYGYTF
TGTGCCAGCAGTTTATTGGGGTTAGGCTATGGCTACACCTTC
>TRBJ2-2|-|-|TRBV28
CASYRQVTGELFF
TGTGCCAGCTATCGACAGGTCACCGGGGAGCTTTTTTTT
>TRBJ1-2|-|-|TRBV7-2
CASSPRQFYGYTF
TGTGCCAGCAGCCCTAGACAGTTCTATGGCTACACCTTC
>TRBJ1-3|-|-|TRBV20-1
CSARFSGNTIYF
TGCAGTGCCCGTTTCTCTGGAAACACCATATATTTT
>TRBJ2-4|-|-|TRBV3-1
CASSQDPLAKNIQYF
TGTGCCAGCAGCCAAGACCCCCTAGCCAAAAACATTCAGTACTTC
>TRBJ1-6|few|-|TRBV7-9
CASRQGSAGNSPLHF
TGTGCCAGCAGGCAGGGGTCCGCCGGTAATTCACCCCTCCACTTT
>TRBJ2-1|many|-|TRBV5-4
CASSLGLSSYNEQFF
TGTGCCAGCAGCTTGGGGCTGAGCTCCTACAATGAGCAGTTCTTC
>TRBJ2-3|many|TRBD2|TRBV20-1
CSARPLAGATDTQYF
TGCAGTGCTAGGCCATTAGCGGGGGCCACAGATACGCAGTATTTT
>TRBJ2-5|-|TRBD1|TRBV4-3
CASSRTGVETQYF
TGCGCCAGCAGCCGGACAGGCGTGGAGACCCAGTACTTC
>TRBJ2-5|-|TRBD1|TRBV10-3
CAIRADRGDETQYF
TGTGCCATCAGGGCGGACAGGGGGGATGAGACCCAGTACTTC
>TRBJ1-2|few|-|TRBV12-3/TRBV12-4
CASSFPLFYGYTF
TGTGCCAGCAGTTTCCCACTGTTCTATGGCTACACCTTC
>TRBJ2-7|few|-|TRBV12-3/TRBV12-4
CASSYGPYEQYF
TGTGCCAGCAGCTACGGACCGTACGAGCAGTACTTC
>TRBJ1-4|few|TRBD1|TRBV20-1
CSARDLGTGNEKLFF
TGCAGTGCTAGAGATTTAGGGACAGGGAATGAAAAACTGTTTTTT
>TRBJ2-5|many|-|TRBV18
CASSPLNRGQETQYF
TGTGCCAGCTCACCTCTGAATAGGGGACAAGAGACCCAGTACTTC
>TRBJ1-2|few|-|TRBV7-2
CASSYTGRLVGGYTF
TGTGCCAGCAGCTATACGGGACGGCTGGTCGGTGGCTACACCTTC
>TRBJ1-1|few|-|TRBV5-1
CASSLDKLNTEAFF
TGCGCCAGCAGCTTGGACAAATTGAACACTGAAGCTTTCTTT
>TRBJ1-4|many|-|TRBV6-5
CASRATGNNEKLFF
TGTGCCAGCAGAGCCACAGGGAATAATGAAAAACTGTTTTTT
>TRBJ2-1|many|-|TRBV28
CASNLRYNEQFF
TGTGCCAGCAACCTCCGCTACAATGAGCAGTTCTTC
>TRBJ2-2|many|-|TRBV15
CATSKLGELFF
TGTGCCACCAGCAAATTAGGGGAGCTGTTTTTT
>TRBJ1-6|-|-|TRBV4-1
CASSQKLGADNSRLHF
TGCGCCAGCAGCCAAAAATTGGGGGCTGATAATTCACGCCTCCACTTT
>TRBJ2-6|few|TRBD1|TRBV20-1
CSARQGPSGANVLTF
TGCAGTGCTCGACAGGGCCCCTCTGGGGCCAACGTCCTGACTTTC
>TRBJ1-1|-|-|TRBV5-1
CASSPSVLMNTEAFF
TGCGCCAGCAGCCCCTCCGTCCTAATGAACACTGAAGCTTTCTTT